Below are 27 T cell receptor beta chains sequenced from a single sample in a study of human T cells and chemical hapten exposure. The study extracted total RNA from unfractionated whole blood. Each CDR3 protein is one row after TCRdb ran MiXCR on the 5' RACE reads. The sample has approximately 150,000 distinct CDR3 sequences, around 4.4% seen once. The source is a female donor in good health.

This clonotype appeared many times. The rearrangement uses TRBV9 and TRBJ1-2; 7 bases align to TRBD1. CDR3 size: 17 residues. The germline V gene encodes CDR1 SGDLS and CDR2 YYNGEE. V gave up 3 bases and J gave up 3 bases; unmatched junction bases: 14. The CDR3, as DNA: TGTGCCAGCAGCGACGGACAGGCCCAGCGGTCACACTATGGCTACACCTTC. Protein product: CASSDGQAQRSHYGYTF.

V and J are TRBV11-3 and TRBJ2-3, with a possible D match to TRBD1 (5 bases). V was pared by 2 bases and J by 6 bases, with 12 bases between. CDR1 and CDR2 (germline): SGHNT, YENEEA. This CDR3 comprises 14 residues. The CDR3 DNA reads TGTGCCAGCAGCTTATCCAGGGCCTCCGATACGCAGTATTTT. Translation: CASSLSRASDTQYF.

This clonotype was detected a few times. The chain combines TRBV9 with TRBJ2-7; 12 bases align to TRBD2. The CDR3 extends over 16 amino acids. The V gene end was trimmed by 2 bases and the J gene end by 6 bases; junction bases not matched to a gene: 9. Germline lookup yields CDR1 SGDLS and CDR2 YYNGEE. CDR3 region: CASSVLAGGPVGEQYF. In DNA, the CDR3 is TGTGCCAGCAGCGTTCTAGCGGGGGGGCCGGTTGGCGAGCAGTACTTC.

This clonotype was detected only a few times. The chain combines TRBV2 with TRBJ1-5, with a possible D match to TRBD1 (5 bases). This CDR3 region has 13 residues. From germline, CDR1 is SNHLY and CDR2 FYNNEI. Trimming left V 4 bases short and J 10 bases short, with 14 bases between. This chain's CDR3 is CASSGVRESPQHF. The CDR3, as DNA: TGTGCCAGCAGTGGGGTCAGGGAATCTCCCCAGCATTTT.

The CDR3 region has the DNA TGTGCCTGGAGTGTACAGGTCGGGGGAGAGCAGTACTTC. This sequence encodes CAWSVQVGGEQYF. J is TRBJ2-7 and V is TRBV30; TRBD2 might be the D (6 bases). The length of the CDR3 is 13 residues. V was shortened by 0 bases and J by 7 bases, with 13 bases between the two germline ends. Germline V gene lookup returns CDR1 GTSNPN and CDR2 SVGIG (reference sequence).

There are many counts of this clonotype. The chain combines TRBV20-1 with TRBJ2-1; 10 bases map to TRBD2. Per the germline V gene, CDR1 is DFQATT and CDR2 is SNEGSKA (reference sequence). Losses at the gene ends were 0 bases for V and 6 bases for J; bases not matched to a gene: 11. The CDR3 length is 17 residues. The CDR3 sequence: CSAREYATSGGANEQFF. For the CDR3, the DNA is TGCAGTGCTAGAGAATATGCGACAAGCGGGGGGGCCAATGAGCAGTTCTTC.

This clonotype was picked up many times. CDR3 bases: TGTGCCAGCAGTCAACAAGGACAGGGCGGCGGCTACACCTTC. Translating it yields CASSQQGQGGGYTF. This chain connects TRBV27 to TRBJ1-2; 8 bases are shared with TRBD1. There are 14 residues in the CDR3. V shed 5 bases and J 8 bases; nucleotides not matched to a gene: 10. CDR1 is MNHEY and CDR2 is SMNVEV in the germline V gene (reference sequence).

This chain uses TRBV18 with TRBJ1-2; 7 nucleotides agree with TRBD1. The CDR3 is made up of 15 amino acids. In germline, CDR1 is KGHSH, CDR2 LQKENI. The J segment lost 5 bases and the V segment lost 5 bases, leaving 11 bases of the junction unmatched. The CDR3: CASSASRQGGYGYTF. In DNA, the CDR3 is TGTGCCAGCTCAGCGTCAAGACAGGGTGGATATGGCTACACCTTC.

This clonotype was recorded many times. The chain couples TRBV28 to TRBJ2-1, with D tentatively TRBD1 or TRBD2 (5 bases each). V was shortened by 1 base and J by 8 bases, with 12 bases between the two germline ends. The CDR3 has 14 residues. From germline, CDR1 is MDHEN and CDR2 SYDVKM. CDR3 residues: CASSLLRGRDEQFF. In DNA, the CDR3 is TGTGCCAGCAGTTTATTGAGGGGAAGGGATGAGCAGTTCTTC.

This clonotype was detected ten times or more. The chain links TRBV20-1 to TRBJ2-3; a weak D match, TRBD1 (7 bases). Germline V CDR1 and CDR2: DFQATT, SNEGSKA (reference sequence). Between the trimmed V and J ends, which lost 6 bases and 3 bases, there was a span of 13 bases. The CDR3 is made up of 13 amino acids. The CDR3 DNA reads as TGCAGTGCAGGAGGGGGCGGGACAGATACGCAGTATTTT. Protein sequence: CSAGGGGTDTQYF.

Regarding this clonotype: A single base separates this from a much larger clone, so it may be a read error. This sequence joins TRBV3-1 and TRBJ2-2; D gene uncertain. The CDR3 is 14 amino acids. Germline V gene sequence: CDR1 LGHDT, CDR2 YNNKEL (reference sequence). V dropped 5 bases and J dropped 4 bases, with 11 bases sitting between them. CDR3 protein: CASSTTLSTGELFF. In DNA form, the CDR3 reads TGTGCCAGCAGCACAACGTTATCCACCGGGGAGCTGTTTTTT.

This clonotype was observed many times. The V gene is TRBV4-2, the J gene TRBJ2-3; weak D call: TRBD1 (6 bases). Germline V gives CDR1 LGHNA, CDR2 YNFKEQ. Trimming pared 4 bases from V and 6 bases from J, leaving 14 bases between. This CDR3 has 14 residues. The CDR3 bases are TGTGCCAGCAGCCCCCCCGGACAGACGGATACGCAGTATTTT. Its protein is CASSPPGQTDTQYF.

This clonotype was detected ten times or more. J is TRBJ1-1 and V is TRBV15, with D unresolved. The CDR3 is 13 residues long. The ends were cut back, 0 bases at V and 11 bases at J, with 13 bases in the middle. Germline CDR1 is LNHNV and CDR2 is YYDKDF (reference sequence). Here the CDR3 DNA reads TGTGCCACCAGCAGAGATAAGGGCCTTCGGGCTTTCTTT. Translated, it gives CATSRDKGLRAFF.

This clonotype showed up many times. The V call is TRBV5-6, the J call TRBJ2-1; weak D call: TRBD2 (6 bases). Trimming removed 4 bases from V and 5 bases from J, with 16 bases in between. Per the germline V gene, CDR1 is SGHDT and CDR2 is YYEEEE. The CDR3 is 15 residues long. CDR3 sequence reads: CASSPVDSGHNEQFF. In nucleotides, the CDR3 is TGTGCCAGCAGCCCCGTGGATAGCGGACACAATGAGCAGTTCTTC.

As for this clonotype: A read error is possible here, since a much larger clone lies one base away. The genes are TRBV2 and TRBJ1-5; TRBD1 is a possible D gene (6 bases). Germline lookup yields CDR1 SNHLY and CDR2 FYNNEI. The CDR3 covers 14 residues. The CDR3 region is CASSELAGGQPQNF. CDR3 DNA sequence: TGTGCCAGCAGTGAATTGGCGGGGGGGCAGCCCCAGAATTTT. Using reference TRBV2 and TRBJ1-5 for the parts outside the CDR3, the full variable domain is EPEVTQTPSHQVTQMGQEVILRCVPISNHLYFYWYRQILGQKVEFLVSFYNNEISEKSEIFDDQFSVERPDGSNFTLKIRSTKLEDSAMYFCASSELAGGQPQNFGDGTRLSIL.

This clonotype was observed at least ten times. This rearrangement joins TRBV29-1 to TRBJ2-7; 9 positions match TRBD1. The germline CDR1 and CDR2 sequences are SQVTM and ANQGSEA. The CDR3 totals 13 residues. The V gene end was trimmed by 6 bases and the J gene end by 1 base; junction bases not matched to a gene: 4. The CDR3 region has the DNA TGCAGCGTCGGACAGGGGCGGTCCTACGAGCAGTACTTC. Protein: CSVGQGRSYEQYF.

The table lists this clonotype with many counts. The chain couples TRBV18 to TRBJ1-6; no definite D call. CDR3 size: 12 residues. Looked up from germline, CDR1 is KGHSH and CDR2 is LQKENI. The ends were cut back, 3 bases at V and 5 bases at J, with 2 bases in the middle. CDR3 sequence reads: CASSPDNSPLHF. CDR3 nucleotide sequence: TGTGCCAGCTCACCGGATAATTCACCCCTCCACTTT.

As to this clonotype: Possible read error: a much larger clone is one base away. The chain has TRBV27 and TRBJ1-1; D possibly corresponds to TRBD1 (5 bases). The CDR3 contains 13 residues. Germline loops: CDR1 MNHEY, CDR2 SMNVEV (reference sequence). V was shortened by 5 bases and J by 1 base, with 8 bases between the two germline ends. As DNA, the CDR3 is TGTGCCAGCAGTGGGGGGTGGAACACTGAAGCTTTCTTT. This codes for CASSGGWNTEAFF.

Concerning this clonotype: This may come from a read error, since a much larger clone is one base off. The rearrangement uses TRBV9 and TRBJ2-2, with no clear D. CDR3 length equals 11 residues. Germline values: CDR1 SGDLS, CDR2 YYNGEE. With 0 bases removed from V and 10 bases from J, the gap between germline ends came to 4 bases. The DNA for the CDR3 is TGTGCCAGCAGCGTAGGGGCGGAGCTGTTTTTT. Protein product: CASSVGAELFF.

This clonotype has a count of ten or more. The CDR3, as DNA: TGTGCCAGCACCAGGGGCAGGTTACAAGAGACCCAGTACTTC. This encodes CASTRGRLQETQYF. This chain links TRBV2 with TRBJ2-5, with D possibly matching TRBD1 (6 bases). The germline V gene encodes CDR1 SNHLY and CDR2 FYNNEI. V lost 7 bases, J lost 2 bases, and 14 bases lay in between. This CDR3 is 14 amino acids long.

This clonotype has a count of ten or more. This chain connects TRBV4-3 to TRBJ1-5, with a weak D call TRBD1 (5 bases). From germline, CDR1 is LGHNA and CDR2 YSLEER. The CDR3 runs 15 residues. Trimming removed 0 bases from V and 3 bases from J, with 9 bases in between. The CDR3 reads CASSQDWGTNQPQHF. The CDR3 DNA is TGCGCCAGCAGCCAAGATTGGGGGACCAATCAGCCCCAGCATTTT.

This chain joins TRBV12-3 or TRBV12-4 and TRBJ2-2, with 7 bases that match TRBD2. There are 13 residues in the CDR3. After removal of 8 bases from V and 7 bases from J, the junction contained 7 bases not matched to a gene. CDR3 loop: CASLREGVGELFF. CDR3 DNA sequence: TGTGCCAGCCTGAGGGAGGGAGTCGGGGAGCTGTTTTTT.

This clonotype was counted many times. The rearrangement joins TRBV5-5 to TRBJ1-3, with a possible D match to TRBD1 (6 bases). V lost 4 bases to trimming and J lost 0 bases, with 17 bases between them. The V gene's germline CDR1 is SGHKS and CDR2 YYEKEE (reference sequence). CDR3 length: 17 residues. The CDR3 nucleotides are TGTGCCAGCAGCCCAGGCGGGGACACAAACTCTGGAAACACCATATATTTT. Amino acids: CASSPGGDTNSGNTIYF.

This clonotype appeared many times. The chain is built from TRBV20-1 and TRBJ1-1; D is undetermined. CDR1 is DFQATT, CDR2 SNEGSKA, per germline (reference sequence). This CDR3 contains 11 residues. The V gene lost 7 bases and the J gene lost 0 bases, with 6 bases spanning the gap. The chain's CDR3 is CSVPVNTEAFF. The CDR3 nucleotides are TGCAGTGTACCGGTGAACACTGAAGCTTTCTTT.

This clonotype has at least ten counts. The rearrangement uses TRBV29-1 and TRBJ1-1, with no clear D. CDR1 is SQVTM and CDR2 is ANQGSEA in the germline V gene. The CDR3 sequence is 13 residues long. V was cut by 7 bases and J by 6 bases, with 18 bases left in between. This CDR3 reads CSASDPPGAEAFF. DNA for the CDR3: TGCAGCGCTTCGGACCCCCCGGGCGCTGAAGCTTTCTTT.

This clonotype was counted at least ten times. V is TRBV7-2 and J is TRBJ1-5; 8 bases are shared with TRBD1. The germline V gene encodes CDR1 SGHTA and CDR2 FQGNSA. The length of the CDR3 is 18 residues. Trimming removed 1 base from V and 0 bases from J; junction bases left unmatched: 8. The CDR3 nucleotides read TGTGCCAGCAGCTTAGGGCGTATCAGGGGGCTTAGCAATCAGCCCCAGCATTTT. Translating gives CASSLGRIRGLSNQPQHF.

This clonotype showed up many times. The chain combines TRBV4-1 with TRBJ2-5, with D unclear. The CDR3 length is 14 residues. V shed 1 base and J shed 5 bases, with 11 bases lying between them. Per the germline V gene, CDR1 is MGHRA and CDR2 is YSYEKL. CDR3 nucleotide sequence: TGCGCCAGCAGCCAAGTCGTGTTTCAGGAGACCCAGTACTTC. Its protein is CASSQVVFQETQYF.